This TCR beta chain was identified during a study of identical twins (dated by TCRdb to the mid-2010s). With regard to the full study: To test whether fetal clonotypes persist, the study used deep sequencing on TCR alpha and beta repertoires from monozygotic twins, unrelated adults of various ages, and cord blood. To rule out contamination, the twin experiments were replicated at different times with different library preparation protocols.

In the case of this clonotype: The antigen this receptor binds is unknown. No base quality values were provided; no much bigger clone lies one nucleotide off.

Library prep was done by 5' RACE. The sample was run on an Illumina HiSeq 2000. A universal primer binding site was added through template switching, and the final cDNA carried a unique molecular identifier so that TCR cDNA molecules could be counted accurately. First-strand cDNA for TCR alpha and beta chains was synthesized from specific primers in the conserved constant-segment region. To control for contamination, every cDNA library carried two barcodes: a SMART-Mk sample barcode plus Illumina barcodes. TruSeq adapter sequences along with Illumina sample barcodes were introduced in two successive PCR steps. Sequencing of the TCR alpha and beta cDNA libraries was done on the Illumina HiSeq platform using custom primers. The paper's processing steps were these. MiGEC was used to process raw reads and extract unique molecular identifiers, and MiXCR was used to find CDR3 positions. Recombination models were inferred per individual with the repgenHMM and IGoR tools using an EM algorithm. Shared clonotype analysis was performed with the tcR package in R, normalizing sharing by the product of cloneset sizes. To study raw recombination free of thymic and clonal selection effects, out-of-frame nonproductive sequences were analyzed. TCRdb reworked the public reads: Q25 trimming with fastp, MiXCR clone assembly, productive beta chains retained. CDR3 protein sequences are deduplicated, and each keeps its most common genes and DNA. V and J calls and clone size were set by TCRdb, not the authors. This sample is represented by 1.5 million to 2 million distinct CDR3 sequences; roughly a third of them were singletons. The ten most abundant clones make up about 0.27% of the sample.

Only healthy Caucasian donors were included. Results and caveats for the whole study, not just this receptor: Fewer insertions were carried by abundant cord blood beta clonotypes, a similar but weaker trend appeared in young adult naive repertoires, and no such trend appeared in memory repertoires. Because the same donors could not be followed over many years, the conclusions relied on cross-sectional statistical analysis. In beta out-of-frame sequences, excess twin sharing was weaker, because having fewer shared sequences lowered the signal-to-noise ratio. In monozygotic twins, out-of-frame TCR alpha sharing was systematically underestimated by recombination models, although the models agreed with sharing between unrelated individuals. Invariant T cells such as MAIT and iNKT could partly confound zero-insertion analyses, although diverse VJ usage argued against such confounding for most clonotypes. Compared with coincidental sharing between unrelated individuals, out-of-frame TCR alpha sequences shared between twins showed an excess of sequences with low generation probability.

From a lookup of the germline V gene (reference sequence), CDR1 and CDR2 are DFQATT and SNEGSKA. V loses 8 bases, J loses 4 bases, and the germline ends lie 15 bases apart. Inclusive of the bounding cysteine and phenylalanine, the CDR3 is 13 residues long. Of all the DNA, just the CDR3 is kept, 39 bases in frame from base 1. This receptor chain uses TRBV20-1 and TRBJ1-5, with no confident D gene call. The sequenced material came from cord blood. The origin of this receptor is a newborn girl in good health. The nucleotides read TGCAGTACCCGGACTGCCGGAAATCAGCCCCAGCATTTT. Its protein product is CSTRTAGNQPQHF.